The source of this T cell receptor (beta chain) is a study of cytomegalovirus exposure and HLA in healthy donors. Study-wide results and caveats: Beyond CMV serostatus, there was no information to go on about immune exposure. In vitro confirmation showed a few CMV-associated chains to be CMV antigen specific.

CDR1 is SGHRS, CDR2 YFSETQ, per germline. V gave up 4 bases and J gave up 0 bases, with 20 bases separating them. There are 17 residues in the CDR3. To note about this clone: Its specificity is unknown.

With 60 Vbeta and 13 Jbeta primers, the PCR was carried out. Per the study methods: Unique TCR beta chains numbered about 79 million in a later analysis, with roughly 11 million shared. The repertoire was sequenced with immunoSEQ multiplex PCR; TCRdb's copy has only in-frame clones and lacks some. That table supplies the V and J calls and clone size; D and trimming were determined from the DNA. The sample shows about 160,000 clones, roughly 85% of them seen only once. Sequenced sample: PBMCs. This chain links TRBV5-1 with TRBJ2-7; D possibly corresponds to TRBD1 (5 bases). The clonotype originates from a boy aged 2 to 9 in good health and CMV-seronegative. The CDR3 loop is CASSVRGQRRSSYEQYV. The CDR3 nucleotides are TGCGCCAGCAGCGTTAGGGGTCAGCGTCGGAGCTCCTACGAGCAGTACGTC.